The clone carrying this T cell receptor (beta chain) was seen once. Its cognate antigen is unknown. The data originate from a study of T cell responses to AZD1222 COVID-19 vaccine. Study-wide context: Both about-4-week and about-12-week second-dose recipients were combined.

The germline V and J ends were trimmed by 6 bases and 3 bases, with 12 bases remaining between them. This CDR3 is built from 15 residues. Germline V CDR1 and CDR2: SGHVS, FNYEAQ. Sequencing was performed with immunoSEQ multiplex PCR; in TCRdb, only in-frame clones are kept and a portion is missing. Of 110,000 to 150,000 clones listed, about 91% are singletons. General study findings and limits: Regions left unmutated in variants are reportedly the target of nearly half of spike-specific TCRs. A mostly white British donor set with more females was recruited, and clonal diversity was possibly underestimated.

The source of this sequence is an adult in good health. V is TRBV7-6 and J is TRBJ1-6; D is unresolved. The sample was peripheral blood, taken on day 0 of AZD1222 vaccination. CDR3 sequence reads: CASSLSTNYNSPLHF. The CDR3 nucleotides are TGTGCCAGCAGTTTGAGCACCAACTATAATTCACCCCTCCACTTT.